The clone carrying this T cell receptor (beta chain) has at least ten counts. The data originate from a study of CD8 T cells in ankylosing spondylitis. Trimming took off 6 bases at V and 1 base at J, with 6 bases between the two ends. The CDR3 totals 12 residues. TCRdb analysed the 5' RACE reads with MiXCR anew, one entry per CDR3 protein. The sample includes roughly 130,000 distinct CDR3 sequences, roughly 13% of them seen just once. The TCR originated in a female donor with ankylosing spondylitis or in good health (not recorded which). V and J are TRBV12-3 or TRBV12-4 and TRBJ1-1; D uncertain. Sequencing was done on a sample of blood, either unsorted or a sorted T cell fraction (not recorded which). The CDR3 sequence: CASRPRNTEAFF. CDR3 in DNA: TGTGCCAGCAGGCCGAGGAACACTGAAGCTTTCTTT.